The clone carrying this TCR beta chain occurred many times. Its specificity is unknown. Ophthalmopathy patients showed a Clinical Activity Score of at least 3, NOSPECS grade of at least 4 and duration under 3 months. Trimming cost V 2 bases and J 0 bases, with 13 bases left between them. The CDR3 totals 17 residues. Germline-derived CDR1 and CDR2 are MNHEY and SVGAGI. Template material for amplifying TCR beta CDR3 regions consisted of RNA transcripts. With the HTBI primer set, the TCR CDR3 went through a first round of RT-PCR. Using its own MiXCR run on the multiplex PCR reads, TCRdb lists one record per CDR3 protein. The table has approximately 690,000 distinct CDR3 sequences, approximately 14% seen once. The sample belongs to a study of T cells in Graves' hyperthyroidism and ophthalmopathy. Background on the study: Prior to any treatment, at the point of initial diagnosis, peripheral blood was collected.

General study points: Most clonotypes expanded in the thyroid (above 0.001) were also present in blood. Ophthalmopathy prediction by the model preceded onset by a median about 6 months.

V and J are TRBV6-5 and TRBJ2-2; D unclear. This clonotype was sampled from a woman aged 45-65 years with Graves' ophthalmopathy. Sample: blood. The CDR3 DNA reads as TGTGCCAGCAGTTACGCACAATCTGGGGCGAACACCGGGGAGCTGTTTTTT. Translated, it gives CASSYAQSGANTGELFF.